The source of this T cell receptor beta chain is a study of response to subunit inactivated influenza vaccine. Study-wide points: Each seasonal flu vaccination may recruit only limited new T cells, authors suggested.

Worth noting for this clonotype: The antigen remains undetermined.

V was trimmed by 0 bases and J by 9 bases, leaving 18 bases between them. Germline CDR1 and CDR2: DFQATT and SNEGSKA (reference sequence). This CDR3 has 15 residues. Using its own MiXCR run on the RT-PCR reads, TCRdb lists one record per CDR3 protein. The table records about 520,000 distinct CDR3 sequences, under 8.5% of them present only once. Source: PBMCs from blood, taken 23 to 25 months after vaccination. The TCR sequence derives from a man between 50 and 69 years old who received an inactivated influenza vaccine. This rearrangement joins TRBV20-1 to TRBJ1-5, with D uncertain. The chain's CDR3 is CSARDIQPSLAPQHF. The CDR3 bases are TGCAGTGCTAGAGATATACAGCCATCTCTCGCGCCCCAGCATTTT.